This entry describes one T cell receptor beta chain. Its antigen is as yet unknown. V was clipped by 5 bases and J by 4 bases, with 15 bases between them. Germline V CDR1 and CDR2: PRHDT, FYEKMQ (reference sequence). The CDR3 loop spans 14 amino acids. Assay: immunoSEQ multiplex PCR; the TCRdb copy retains only in-frame clones and omits some. The sample has about 310,000 clones, approximately 88% seen once. This sample was included in a study of cytomegalovirus exposure and HLA in healthy donors. Study-level findings and limits: Most sequenced TCRs were rare (though some public TCRs occurred in many donors). There were 150 or so TCR beta chains listed as cytomegalovirus-associated. Subsequent analysis of the 95 to 150 validation repertoires found a tendency for first-cohort TCR clusters to co-occur.

The TCR was taken from a young man in good health and CMV-seronegative. The genes are TRBV13 and TRBJ2-7, with D tentatively TRBD2 (5 bases). What was sequenced was PBMCs. This CDR3 reads CASSAEGLRYEQYF. The CDR3 DNA reads TGTGCCAGCAGCGCCGAGGGTCTGCGTTACGAGCAGTACTTC.